The 23 T cell receptor beta chains listed next were all sequenced from one sample in a study of immune cell composition in non-small cell lung cancer. Some clones are missing from TCRdb's copy, which holds only in-frame ones; the method was immunoSEQ multiplex PCR. The repertoire holds roughly 14,000 clones, around 63% seen once, with about 7.5% in the top ten. The sample consisted of lung tumor tissue. These receptors were collected from a human donor with non-small cell lung cancer.

This clone was recorded only once. The V and J genes are TRBV5-3 and TRBJ2-1; D remains unclear. TRBV5-3 is placed among ORFs of uncertain function. This CDR3 region has 15 residues. The ends were cut back, 0 bases at V and 0 bases at J, with 7 bases in the middle. The CDR3 coding sequence is TGTGCCAGAAGCTTGGGCCAGCGCTCCTACAATGAGCAGTTCTTC. Translating gives CARSLGQRSYNEQFF.

V and J are TRBV28 and TRBJ1-1; TRBD1 agrees at 8 bases. In germline, CDR1 is MDHEN, CDR2 SYDVKM. The CDR3 length is 15 residues. The V segment lost 7 bases and the J segment 3 bases; nucleotides outside the gene matches: 10. The CDR3 loop is CASIGAGGLYTEAFF. The CDR3 bases are TGTGCCAGCATCGGGGCAGGGGGCTTGTACACTGAAGCTTTCTTT.

The V gene is TRBV7-9, the J gene TRBJ1-1; 10 bases agree with TRBD1. Germline V gives CDR1 SEHNR, CDR2 FQNEAQ (reference sequence). V was pared by 5 bases and J by 5 bases, with 2 bases of the junction left unmatched. CDR3 length: 13 residues. The CDR3 loop reads CASSKDRGTEAFF. The CDR3 nucleotides are TGTGCCAGCAGCAAGGACAGGGGGACTGAAGCTTTCTTT.

The V and J genes are TRBV9 and TRBJ2-6, with TRBD2 matching 10 bases. In germline, CDR1 is SGDLS, CDR2 YYNGEE. CDR3 length equals 23 residues. Trimming removed 2 bases from V and 0 bases from J; junction bases left unmatched: 20. As DNA, the CDR3 is TGTGCCAGCAGCGTGGCCTCCCAGAGGCGGGTAGCGGGGGGCCTCTCTGGGGCCAACGTCCTGACTTTC. Translating it yields CASSVASQRRVAGGLSGANVLTF.

This CDR3 is CASSQDVEGNTIYF. CDR3 DNA: TGCGCCAGCAGCCAAGATGTGGAGGGAAACACCATATATTTT. The chain has TRBV4-3 and TRBJ1-3; D is unclear. V lost 0 bases to trimming and J lost 4 bases, with 7 bases between them. The CDR3 extends over 14 amino acids. Germline V gene lookup returns CDR1 LGHNA and CDR2 YSLEER.

This clone was seen a few times. The chain links TRBV5-6 to TRBJ2-4; D is perhaps TRBD1 (6 bases). V lost 4 bases, J lost 1 base, and 18 bases lay in between. The CDR3 totals 17 residues. Germline CDR1 reads SGHDT; CDR2 reads YYEEEE. The CDR3 reads CASSLDDRFIAKNIQYF. The CDR3 nucleotides are TGTGCCAGCAGCCTCGACGACAGGTTCATTGCCAAAAACATTCAGTACTTC.

The chain couples TRBV7-2 to TRBJ1-2; 8 nucleotides agree with TRBD1. This CDR3 has 14 residues. Germline CDR1 SGHTA, CDR2 FQGNSA. V gave up 6 bases and J gave up 6 bases; unmatched junction bases: 9. In DNA form, the CDR3 reads TGTGCCAGCAGTGTGGCGTCAGGGGGCGATGGCTACACCTTC. Residues: CASSVASGGDGYTF.

The gene calls are TRBV19 and TRBJ1-5, with no clear D. The CDR3 covers 14 residues. In germline, CDR1 is LNHDA, CDR2 SQIVND (reference sequence). V was pared by 3 bases and J by 7 bases, with 13 bases between. The CDR3 region is CASSMQRSTQPQHF. CDR3 DNA: TGTGCCAGTAGTATGCAGAGGTCAACCCAGCCCCAGCATTTT.

This clone is medium-sized by share. The genes are TRBV7-2 and TRBJ2-3; 13 bases are shared with TRBD2. The CDR3 runs to 15 residues. Germline CDR1 reads SGHTA; CDR2 reads FQGNSA. With V trimmed by 4 bases and J by 4 bases, 2 bases remained unmatched. The CDR3: CASSWTSGGSDTQYF. CDR3 nucleotides: TGTGCCAGCAGCTGGACTAGCGGGGGCTCAGATACGCAGTATTTT. The full variable domain, its missing parts supplied by reference TRBV7-2 and TRBJ2-3, is GAGVSQSPSNKVTEKGKDVELRCDPISGHTALYWYRQSLGQGLEFLIYFQGNSAPDKSGLPSDRFSAERTGGSVSTLTIQRTQQEDSAVYLCASSWTSGGSDTQYFGPGTRLTVL.

The chain has TRBV5-1 and TRBJ1-3; TRBD1 agrees at 8 bases. The V and J ends lost 4 bases and 4 bases, in that order; junction bases with no gene match: 13. The CDR3 totals 17 residues. Germline CDR1 reads SGHRS; CDR2 reads YFSETQ. CDR3 sequence: CASSASGQGASGNTIYF. As DNA, the CDR3 is TGCGCCAGCAGCGCCTCGGGGCAGGGGGCGTCGGGAAACACCATATATTTT.

The V gene is TRBV5-1, the J gene TRBJ1-4; 8 nucleotides agree with TRBD1. There are 17 residues in the CDR3. The germline V gene encodes CDR1 SGHRS and CDR2 YFSETQ. Losses at the gene ends were 4 bases for V and 0 bases for J; bases not matched to a gene: 8. CDR3 loop: CASSPGQGDATNEKLFF. The CDR3 region has the DNA TGCGCCAGCAGCCCAGGACAGGGAGACGCAACTAATGAAAAACTGTTTTTT.

This rearrangement joins TRBV11-2 to TRBJ1-2, with TRBD1 identical over 9 bases. From germline, CDR1 is SGHAT and CDR2 FQNNGV. The trim removed 1 base at V and 6 bases at J, leaving 3 bases unmatched. The length of the CDR3 is 14 residues. Written as DNA, the CDR3 is TGTGCCAGCAGCTTAGTCGGGACAGGGCATGGCTACACCTTC. Amino acids: CASSLVGTGHGYTF.

The CDR3 region is CASVDRGQDTQYF. CDR3 DNA sequence: TGTGCTAGTGTCGACCGGGGACAGGATACGCAGTATTTT. The J gene is TRBJ2-3, the V gene TRBV12-5, with 7 bases lining up with TRBD1. CDR1 and CDR2 (germline): LGHNT, FRNRAP. This CDR3 region has 13 residues. V lost 7 bases and J lost 6; bases outside the gene matches: 7.

The chain couples TRBV7-3 to TRBJ2-1, with D possibly TRBD1 on 5 matching bases. This CDR3 comprises 13 residues. Trimming took off 0 bases at V and 9 bases at J, with 9 bases between the two ends. Germline V gene data show CDR1 as SGHTA and CDR2 as FQGTGA. CDR3 sequence (DNA): TGTGCCAGCAGCTTAACGTTAAGGGGTGAGCAGTTCTTC. It translates to CASSLTLRGEQFF.

The chain is built from TRBV7-6 and TRBJ1-2; no definite D call. The CDR3 length is 13 residues. V was pared by 3 bases and J by 8 bases, with 13 bases between. CDR1 and CDR2 from the germline V gene are SGHVS and FNYEAQ. The CDR3 protein is CASSFLGSKGYTF. The CDR3 DNA sequence: TGTGCCAGCAGCTTTCTAGGGAGTAAAGGCTACACCTTC.

The V gene is TRBV11-3, the J gene TRBJ2-7; TRBD2 agrees at 8 bases. Germline V gene lookup returns CDR1 SGHNT and CDR2 YENEEA. The CDR3 loop spans 13 amino acids. V trimming: 4 bases; J trimming: 7 bases; junction bases outside the gene matches: 6. Written as DNA, the CDR3 is TGTGCCAGCAGCTACCGGGGGGGCCGAGAGCAGTACTTC. Amino acid sequence: CASSYRGGREQYF.

The chain carries TRBV18 and TRBJ1-5, with TRBD1 matching 11 bases. Germline V CDR1 and CDR2: KGHSH, LQKENI. The CDR3 has 15 amino acids. Trimming removed 3 bases from V and 6 bases from J; junction bases left unmatched: 4. The CDR3 reads CASSPGTGGGQPQHF. CDR3 sequence (DNA): TGTGCCAGCTCACCGGGGACAGGGGGGGGTCAGCCCCAGCATTTT.

The gene calls are TRBV2 and TRBJ2-1; the D gene is possibly TRBD2 (6 bases). V was pared by 6 bases and J by 1 base, with 10 bases between. The germline gives CDR1 SNHLY, CDR2 FYNNEI. The CDR3 sequence is 14 residues long. The CDR3 DNA follows: TGTGCCAGCAGGTGGAGGGTTTCCTACAATGAGCAGTTCTTC. It encodes CASRWRVSYNEQFF. Based on the CDR3 plus reference TRBV2 and TRBJ2-1, the full variable domain is EPEVTQTPSHQVTQMGQEVILRCVPISNHLYFYWYRQILGQKVEFLVSFYNNEISEKSEIFDDQFSVERPDGSNFTLKIRSTKLEDSAMYFCASRWRVSYNEQFFGPGTRLTVL.

A few counts support this clone. The chain recombines TRBV19 with TRBJ1-2; a possible D gene is TRBD1 (5 bases). Trimming removed 2 bases at V and 4 bases at J, with 5 bases between. The germline V gene has CDR1 LNHDA and CDR2 SQIVND (reference sequence). The CDR3 loop spans 12 amino acids. DNA of the CDR3: TGTGCCAGTAGTATAAGGGGCTATGGCTACACCTTC. The encoded protein is CASSIRGYGYTF. Filled out from reference TRBV19 and TRBJ1-2, the complete variable domain reads DGGITQSPKYLFRKEGQNVTLSCEQNLNHDAMYWYRQDPGQGLRLIYYSQIVNDFQKGDIAEGYSVSREKKESFPLTVTSAQKNPTAFYLCASSIRGYGYTFGSGTRLTVV.

The chain carries TRBV6-6 and TRBJ1-6; 9 bases map to TRBD1. The V segment lost 4 bases and the J segment 8 bases; nucleotides outside the gene matches: 0. The CDR3 has 13 residues. Germline V gene lookup returns CDR1 MNHNY and CDR2 SVGAGI (reference sequence). CDR3 bases: TGTGCCAGCAGTTGGGACAGGGATTCACCCCTCCACTTT. Amino acids: CASSWDRDSPLHF.

This clone was counted a single time. The gene calls are TRBV12-5 and TRBJ1-3; D unclear. The CDR3 is 11 residues long. Germline V gene lookup returns CDR1 LGHNT and CDR2 FRNRAP. The CDR3 protein is CATRVGNTIYF. The CDR3 nucleotides are TGTGCCACACGGGTGGGAAACACCATATATTTT.

The chain is built from TRBV5-4 and TRBJ1-1; TRBD1 agrees at 7 bases. The V segment lost 3 bases and the J segment 5 bases; nucleotides outside the gene matches: 7. CDR1 is SGHNT, CDR2 YYREEE, per germline (reference sequence). This CDR3 region has 14 residues. CDR3 in amino acids: CASSSSRGQTEAFF. The CDR3 DNA follows: TGTGCCAGCAGCTCGTCTAGGGGGCAGACTGAAGCTTTCTTT.

The chain couples TRBV28 to TRBJ2-2; TRBD2 might be the D (7 bases). Germline CDR1 MDHEN, CDR2 SYDVKM. V lost 5 bases, J lost 2 bases, and 15 bases lay in between. This CDR3 is built from 16 residues. The CDR3 loop reads CASSLGGAYNTGELFF. Written as DNA, the CDR3 is TGTGCCAGCAGTCTAGGGGGGGCCTACAACACCGGGGAGCTGTTTTTT.